This T cell receptor beta chain is from a study of metastatic and nonmetastatic thyroid tumors. As for the study in general: Where malignant and benign thyroid patients were concerned, repertoires were compared across blood and tumor or nodule tissue. Study conclusions and caveats: A significant increase in TCR beta diversity was reportedly seen in malignant thyroid tumors relative to benign nodules, in blood and tumor.

This clone was observed a few times. As yet, its antigen is unknown. A read error is possible here, since a much larger clone lies one base away. Every patient underwent thyroid surgery untreated. Original processing notes: Using the CDR3 differences seen across clinicopathological groups, the authors built a distant-metastasis classifier for papillary thyroid cancer, which was meant to discriminate distant-metastatic patients. TCRdb re-processed the PCR reads through MiXCR. The V and J calls were not made by the authors but by TCRdb's processing. The sample shows fewer than 40,000 clones, approximately 17% of them seen only once. Germline V CDR1 and CDR2: SSHAT, FNYEAQ (reference sequence). The CDR3 runs 15 residues.

The rearrangement joins TRBV7-7 to TRBJ2-7, with 7 bases lining up with TRBD1. Source material: tumor tissue. This TCR was sampled from a female donor with papillary thyroid cancer or a benign thyroid nodule (not recorded which). Some clones in this sample may be carry-over from other donors' samples. The CDR3 loop reads CAGSPGQVGSYEQYF. The CDR3 DNA reads as TGTGCTGGCAGCCCCGGACAGGTCGGCTCCTACGAGCAGTACTTC.